This T cell receptor (beta chain) emerged from a study of CD8 T cells in ankylosing spondylitis listed by TCRdb under 2017. The study in broad terms: The study set out to find disease-linked TCR variants by profiling T cell receptor beta repertoires in ankylosing spondylitis patients and healthy donors. The full study cohort was made up of about two dozen ankylosing spondylitis patients and 95 to 130 healthy donors. Peripheral blood samples were taken, and synovial fluid was additionally collected from ankylosing spondylitis patients.

This clonotype came up a few times. Its specific antigen is unknown. An end of the junction differs from the germline gene, which may be a read error. The sequencing machine was an Illumina HiSeq 2500. Quantitative 5'-RACE with molecular barcodes was used to prepare TCR beta libraries. As for the authors' bioinformatics: A new computational method, built on a probabilistic model of VDJ rearrangement, was used to identify disease-linked TCR variants. The public reads were reanalyzed by TCRdb: fastp trimming at Q25, MiXCR alignment, in-frame beta chains only. Entries are consolidated by CDR3 protein sequence, retaining the most common genes and DNA. TCRdb's processing, not the authors', yielded these V and J calls. The sample table lists 350,000 to 550,000 distinct CDR3 sequences, 25% to 30% of them with a count of one. Clones ranked in the top ten supply about 0.89% of the sample. CDR1 and CDR2, looked up from the germline V gene, are SGHTA and FQGNSA. Including cysteine and phenylalanine, the CDR3 has 13 amino acids. Of all the DNA, just the CDR3 is kept, 39 bases in frame from base 1.

What the study reported, not specific to this receptor: A TCR beta motif of several highly homologous amino acid variants appeared characteristic of blood from ankylosing spondylitis patients. The disease-linked clones were reported as significantly enriched in matched synovial fluid samples from ankylosing spondylitis patients. The disease-linked clones showed a CD8+ phenotype and occurred at relatively low frequencies in peripheral blood. Some motif variants had previously been reported in the synovial fluid and blood of reactive arthritis patients, which suggests shared mechanisms of disease initiation.

This TCR was sampled from a male donor with ankylosing spondylitis. Material for sequencing was blood, either unsorted or a sorted T cell fraction (not recorded which). The chain is assembled from TRBV7-2 and TRBJ1-3, with no reliable assignment of the D segment. The nucleotides read TGTGCCAGCAGCTTAGTATTTGGAGACACCATATATTTT. This is translated as CASSLVFGDTIYF.